This TCR beta chain was observed in a study of T cell repertoires in cytomegalovirus infection. Overall study context: Shared public TCR beta signatures pointed to both CMV infection and a matching HLA type. Study-level results: HLA-C-restricted CMV-specific TCR beta clonotypes were dominant in the ex vivo response. Using cumulative public TCR beta family frequency, the authors identified those who carried CMV together with the relevant HLA.

TCRdb redid the calling of the reads with MiXCR, one entry per CDR3 protein. The data contain hundreds of thousands of distinct CDR3 sequences, approximately 34% of them singletons. In this sample, this clonotype turned up a few times. Its antigen is not known. Trimming cost V 7 bases and J 4 bases, with 28 bases left between them. The germline CDR1 and CDR2 sequences are MDHEN and SYDVKM. This CDR3 is 18 amino acids long. The chain links TRBV28 to TRBJ2-5, with D maybe TRBD1 (6 bases). The clonotype originates from a human donor in good health (CMV status not recorded). Some clones in this sample may be carry-over from other donors' samples. The sequenced sample was PBMCs. In nucleotides, the CDR3 is TGTGCCAGCAACATCGACCGGGACAACACCCATCGAGGAGAGACCCAGTACTTC. Translated: CASNIDRDNTHRGETQYF.